A selection of T cell receptor beta chains follows, all from one sample in a study of blood T cell repertoires in COVID-19. Here immunoSEQ multiplex PCR was the method, and the copy in TCRdb shows in-frame clones only, minus some. The profile shows 250,000 to 300,000 clones, 86% of them singletons. Sequenced input: peripheral blood. These receptor sequences come from a woman aged 25-40 years with active or convalescent COVID-19. Both conserved end residues are part of each CDR3. The D gene is left open where the match is weak. Rows give clone size only sometimes, using once, few, many, or a class for an expanded clone.

j_call d_call clone_size v_call cdr3_nt cdr3_aa
TRBJ1-4 TRBD1 - TRBV5-5 TGTGCCAGCAGCATACCGGGACAGGGAGTAGTTGAAAAACTGTTTTTT CASSIPGQGVVEKLFF
TRBJ1-2 - - TRBV28 TGTGCCAGCAGAGGGGGTTTCCTCTATGGCTACACCTTC CASRGGFLYGYTF
TRBJ2-7 - - TRBV6-1 TGTGCCAGCAGTGTCAAAGGGGGCGCGGGAGGCGAGCAGTACTTC CASSVKGGAGGEQYF
TRBJ2-2 TRBD2 - TRBV19 TGTGCCAGTAGTAACCTAGCGGGGGAGAACACCGGGGAGCTGTTTTTT CASSNLAGENTGELFF
TRBJ1-5 - - TRBV30 TGTGCCTGGAGTGATAATAGCAATCAGCCCCAGCATTTT CAWSDNSNQPQHF
TRBJ1-3 - - TRBV10-3 TGTGCCTCCCAGGGGGGAAACACCATATATTTT CASQGGNTIYF
TRBJ1-2 - - TRBV6-5 TGTGCCAGCGATCAGGGTGACTATGGCTACACCTTC CASDQGDYGYTF
TRBJ1-1 TRBD1 - TRBV10-3 TGTGCCATCACGTCAGGGGGAAACACTGAAGCTTTCTTT CAITSGGNTEAFF
TRBJ2-7 - few TRBV12-3/TRBV12-4 TGTGCCAGCAGCGACAGCCCCTACGAGCAGTACTTC CASSDSPYEQYF
TRBJ2-7 TRBD2 - TRBV2 TGTGCCAGCAGTGAATTCTTACTAGCGGGGGCCGGGGCCTACGAGCAGTACTTC CASSEFLLAGAGAYEQYF
TRBJ1-6 TRBD1 - TRBV7-8 TGTGCCAGCAGCCCAAACCTAAGAATAGCGGCGGCAGGGGGCCTAGCACCCCTCCACTTT CASSPNLRIAAAGGLAPLHF
TRBJ1-1 - - TRBV10-3 TGTGCCATCAGTGAGTCGGCAACCAACACTGAAGCTTTCTTT CAISESATNTEAFF
TRBJ2-7 - - TRBV28 TGTGCCAGCAGTCTACAGGGCTACGAGCAGTACTTC CASSLQGYEQYF
TRBJ1-2 TRBD1 - TRBV2 TGTGCCAGCAGTCAAGACAGGGGGGGCTATGGCTACACCTTC CASSQDRGGYGYTF
TRBJ2-1 TRBD1 once TRBV11-2 TGTGCCAGCAGCAAATACAGGGGGCTCGATGAGCAGTTCTTC CASSKYRGLDEQFF
TRBJ1-1 TRBD1 - TRBV7-9 TGTGCCAGCAGCCCACAGGGGCGAACCAAAGCTTTCTTT CASSPQGRTKAFF
TRBJ2-2 TRBD2 - TRBV11-3 TGTGCCAGCAGCTTAGATCTGCGGGGGGCCGGGGAGCTGTTTTTT CASSLDLRGAGELFF
TRBJ1-2 - - TRBV28 TGTCTCACCACGGGGTCGGAGTATGGCTACACCTTC CLTTGSEYGYTF
TRBJ2-1 TRBD1 - TRBV9 TGTGCCAGCGGACAGGGGGTAAATGAGCAGTTCTTC CASGQGVNEQFF
TRBJ2-4 TRBD1 - TRBV15 TGTGCCACCAGCAGAGAGGGACAGATGGGGACCAAAAACATTCAGTACTTC CATSREGQMGTKNIQYF
TRBJ1-6 - - TRBV19 TGTGCCAGTAGTACCGGAGGGAGACTCCGAAATTCACCCCTCCACTTT CASSTGGRLRNSPLHF
TRBJ2-2 - - TRBV2 TGTGCCAGCAAAGGGGTAGGGATGGACACCGGGGAGCTGTTTTTT CASKGVGMDTGELFF
TRBJ1-1 - - TRBV6-5 TGTGCCAGCAGGGAGAAAATGAACACTGAAGCTTTCTTT CASREKMNTEAFF
TRBJ2-1 TRBD1 - TRBV5-1 TGCGCCAGCGGGACAGGGAATTACAATGAGCAGTTCTTC CASGTGNYNEQFF
TRBJ1-5 - - TRBV6-5 TGTGCCAGCAGTAGGCGGGAGGCTCAGCCCCAGCATTTT CASSRREAQPQHF
TRBJ2-3 TRBD2 - TRBV6-2/TRBV6-3 TGTGCCAGCAGTTCCTCACCCAAGCGGGGGGGCCCGGATACGCAGTATTTT CASSSSPKRGGPDTQYF
TRBJ2-3 - - TRBV5-1 TGCGCCAGCAGCTTGACAGGTTCCGCTAGCACAGATACGCAGTATTTT CASSLTGSASTDTQYF
TRBJ2-3 TRBD2 - TRBV7-3 TGTGCCAGCAGCGCCCGACTAGCGGGGGGGCCAGATACGCAGTATTTT CASSARLAGGPDTQYF
TRBJ1-1 - - TRBV18 TGTGCCAGCTCCTTCTTTGGGGCAGGGTCCGGTGAAGCTTTCTTT CASSFFGAGSGEAFF
TRBJ2-5 TRBD1 - TRBV5-1 TGCGCCAGCAGCTCGGGACAGGGGGCTTTTGAGACCCAGTACTTC CASSSGQGAFETQYF
TRBJ1-1 - - TRBV24-1 TGTGCCACCAGTGACCCCCAAAGGGGGAACACTGAAGCTTTCTTT CATSDPQRGNTEAFF
TRBJ1-1 - - TRBV14 TGTGCCAGCAGCCGCGGGGGGCTCGGGAACACTGAAGCTTTCTTT CASSRGGLGNTEAFF
TRBJ2-7 TRBD2 - TRBV6-1 TGTGCCAGCAGTGAAGAGCGGGGGGCCTACTACGAGCAGTACTTC CASSEERGAYYEQYF
TRBJ2-3 TRBD2 - TRBV5-4 TGTGCCAGCAGCCAGCTGTTAACTAGCGGGGGCACAGATACGCAGTATTTT CASSQLLTSGGTDTQYF
TRBJ1-2 TRBD1 once TRBV4-1 TGCGCCAGCAGCCAAGATTCGGCGGGACAGGGTATTTATGGCTACACCTTC CASSQDSAGQGIYGYTF
TRBJ2-2 - - TRBV7-9 TGTGCCAGCAGCTCGACGGGGAGAACCGGGGAGCTGTTTTTT CASSSTGRTGELFF
TRBJ1-5 - - TRBV30 TGTGCCTGGAGTCCTACCCATAATCAGCCCCAGCATTTT CAWSPTHNQPQHF
TRBJ1-3 - - TRBV19 TGTGCCAGTAGTGTCGACACAGGGCCTGGAAACACCATATATTTT CASSVDTGPGNTIYF
TRBJ1-4 TRBD1 - TRBV7-9 TGTGCCAGCAGCTCGAGGACAGGGGGCGAATGGGAAAAACTGTTTTTT CASSSRTGGEWEKLFF
TRBJ1-4 - - TRBV7-6 TGTGCCACGACATCGGGGGAAAAACTGTTTTTT CATTSGEKLFF
TRBJ1-3 TRBD1 - TRBV7-6 TGTGCCAGCAGCCCTGGTGGGGACAGGGGCTACACCATATATTTT CASSPGGDRGYTIYF
TRBJ1-3 - - TRBV15 TGTGCCACCAGCAGAGCGGGCGGGAGCTCTGGAAACACCATATATTTT CATSRAGGSSGNTIYF
TRBJ1-1 - - TRBV6-5 TGTGCCAGCAGCCGCGGGAGGGGAGCTGAAGCTTTCTTT CASSRGRGAEAFF
TRBJ2-1 - - TRBV5-1 TGCGCCAGCAGCTTGGGGACAGCAAACAATGAGCAGTTCTTC CASSLGTANNEQFF
TRBJ2-3 TRBD2 - TRBV7-2 TGTGCCAGCAGCTTAGGGACTAGTTCAGATACGCAGTATTTT CASSLGTSSDTQYF
TRBJ2-2 TRBD1 - TRBV6-5 TGTGCCAGCAGGGACAGGGTCGGGGAGCTGTTTTTT CASRDRVGELFF
TRBJ2-7 TRBD1 - TRBV12-3/TRBV12-4 TGTGCCAGCAGAGGACAGGGGGCCTACGAGCAGTACTTC CASRGQGAYEQYF
TRBJ2-3 - - TRBV5-1 TGCGCCAGCAGCTTGGGGGGCCAGACAGATACGCAGTATTTT CASSLGGQTDTQYF
TRBJ1-3 - - TRBV25-1 TGTGCCAGCAGTGATGGGGGGGGTTCAGCTGGAAACACCATATATTTT CASSDGGGSAGNTIYF